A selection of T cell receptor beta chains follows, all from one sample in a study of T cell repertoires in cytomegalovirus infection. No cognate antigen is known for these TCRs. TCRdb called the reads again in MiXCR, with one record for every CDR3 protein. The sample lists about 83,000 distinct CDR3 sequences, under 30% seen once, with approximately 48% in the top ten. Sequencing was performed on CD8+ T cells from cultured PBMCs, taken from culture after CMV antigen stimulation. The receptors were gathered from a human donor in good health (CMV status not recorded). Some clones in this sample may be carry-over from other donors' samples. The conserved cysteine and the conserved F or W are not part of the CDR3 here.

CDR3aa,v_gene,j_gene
ATSDTAGGTDTQY,TRBV24-1,TRBJ2-3
ASSSRQAEAYNEQF,TRBV27,TRBJ2-1
ASSIGQGNTEAF,TRBV7-9,TRBJ1-1
ASTSTWTDPDQPQH,TRBV6-6,TRBJ1-5
ASISPTGELF,TRBV7-4,TRBJ2-2
ASSTTTGEPQH,TRBV11-2,TRBJ1-5
ASHPLMRGTDTQY,TRBV6-2/TRBV6-3,TRBJ2-3
ASSQEKGGESTGELF,TRBV4-3,TRBJ2-2
ASSFEREDADTQY,TRBV7-6,TRBJ2-3
ASSPPPEGAADTQY,TRBV2,TRBJ2-3
ASIAGRDNEQF,TRBV7-4,TRBJ2-1
ASSKDSRGSEQY,TRBV5-5,TRBJ2-7
SARGLAGVTDTQY,TRBV20-1,TRBJ2-3
ASPQPSTDTQY,TRBV2,TRBJ2-3
ASSSGRSYEQY,TRBV27,TRBJ2-7
SANILSTDTQY,TRBV20-1,TRBJ2-3
ASSATGSSGNTIY,TRBV2,TRBJ1-3
AWGRRAHNEQF,TRBV30,TRBJ2-1
SAQGRATYSNQPQH,TRBV20-1,TRBJ1-5
ASPEGVPRTDTQY,TRBV6-1,TRBJ2-3
ASSYSVTLADNEQF,TRBV6-7,TRBJ2-1
ASSRTATDTQY,TRBV6-4,TRBJ2-3
ASSSRGLRSEQY,TRBV6-5,TRBJ2-7
ASSGRSGTPSYEQY,TRBV12-3/TRBV12-4,TRBJ2-7
ASSDLHRSQY,TRBV6-1,TRBJ2-3
ASSLYWNEKLF,TRBV28,TRBJ1-4
SAKQGNGYT,TRBV20-1,TRBJ1-2
SARESHSGSTDTQY,TRBV20-1,TRBJ2-3
ASSYSLTFEAYGYT,TRBV6-2/TRBV6-3,TRBJ1-2
ASSFGSGTYNEQF,TRBV7-6,TRBJ2-1
ASSENPRRGNEQF,TRBV6-1,TRBJ2-1